A single sample is the source of the 12 T cell receptor beta chains below, sequenced in a study of shared clonotypes between healthy human individuals. TCRdb's copy holds only in-frame clones and misses some; the assay was immunoSEQ multiplex PCR. Of hundreds of thousands of clones in the sample, around 77% were seen once. The material sequenced was PBMCs. The receptors originated from a woman aged 35 to 49 in good health. Some clones in this sample may be carry-over from other donors' samples.

The chain couples TRBV29-1 to TRBJ1-1, with 10 nucleotides matching TRBD1. Germline V gene sequence: CDR1 SQVTM, CDR2 ANQGSEA. Trimming took 2 bases from V and 0 from J; bases not matched to a gene: 9. This CDR3 comprises 17 residues. The CDR3 region is CSVEHPTGGLLNTEAFF. The DNA for the CDR3 is TGCAGCGTTGAACACCCGACAGGGGGCCTATTGAACACTGAAGCTTTCTTT.

This clone is a singleton in its sample. This chain connects TRBV2 to TRBJ2-1, with D possibly TRBD2 on 5 matching bases. This CDR3 comprises 12 residues. The V gene's germline CDR1 is SNHLY and CDR2 FYNNEI. Trimming shortened V by 2 bases and J by 9 bases, and 8 bases separated the two germline ends. In nucleotides, the CDR3 is TGTGCCAGCAGTGAAACTAGAGCTGAGCAGTTCTTC. This gives the protein CASSETRAEQFF.

The rearrangement joins TRBV5-1 to TRBJ2-1; no clear D gene. Germline assignment: CDR1 SGHRS and CDR2 YFSETQ. The CDR3 is 13 amino acids. V was shortened by 4 bases and J by 8 bases, with 13 bases between the two germline ends. The CDR3 DNA follows: TGCGCCAGCAGCGAACAACTCGTGGATGAGCAGTTCTTC. This gives the protein CASSEQLVDEQFF.

J is TRBJ1-2 and V is TRBV5-5; no clear D. CDR1 and CDR2 from the germline V gene are SGHKS and YYEKEE (reference sequence). Trimming took off 4 bases at V and 3 bases at J, with 7 bases between the two ends. CDR3 length equals 12 residues. Here the CDR3 reads CASSPGDYGYTF. The CDR3 DNA is TGTGCCAGCAGCCCTGGGGACTATGGCTACACCTTC.

V gene TRBV7-9 combines with J gene TRBJ1-4; perhaps TRBD1 as D (6 bases). The CDR3 consists of 14 residues. The V gene's germline CDR1 is SEHNR and CDR2 FQNEAQ (reference sequence). The V end lost 5 bases, the J end lost 8 bases, and 15 bases lay between the germline ends. CDR3 sequence (DNA): TGTGCCAGCAGCAAGACAGGCCTGGCGGAAAAACTGTTTTTT. This encodes CASSKTGLAEKLFF.

This clone was seen at least ten times. Other nucleotide sequences in the sample specify the same CDR3. CDR3 loop: CASSKRVRDRLAKNIQYF. In DNA, the CDR3 is TGTGCCAGCAGCAAAAGAGTAAGGGACCGTCTAGCCAAAAACATTCAGTACTTC. The rearrangement uses TRBV14 and TRBJ2-4; either TRBD1 or TRBD2 may fit D (5 bases each). The CDR3 length is 18 residues. Germline CDR1 is SGHDN and CDR2 is FVKESK. V shed 5 bases and J shed 0 bases, with 20 bases lying between them.

This clone was detected only a few times. A far larger clone differs by one base, so this is likely a read error. V is TRBV2 and J is TRBJ1-1, with D possibly matching TRBD1 (5 bases). The ends were cut back, 8 bases at V and 8 bases at J, with 15 bases in the middle. This CDR3 comprises 12 residues. The germline CDR1 and CDR2 sequences are SNHLY and FYNNEI. The CDR3 DNA reads TGTGCCAGCGGTTTGCAGGGCACCGAAGCTTTCTTT. Its translation: CASGLQGTEAFF.

The J gene is TRBJ2-1, the V gene TRBV19; D not resolved. The CDR3 extends over 14 amino acids. The V gene lost 4 bases and the J gene lost 6 bases, with 13 bases spanning the gap. CDR1 LNHDA and CDR2 SQIVND come from the germline V gene (reference sequence). CDR3 in amino acids: CASSTLGPTNEQFF. The CDR3 DNA sequence: TGTGCCAGTAGTACCCTCGGACCAACCAATGAGCAGTTCTTC.

This clone was counted a few times. The chain couples TRBV2 to TRBJ2-5; D call uncertain. Trimming pared 3 bases from V and 0 bases from J, leaving 11 bases between. Germline CDR1 is SNHLY and CDR2 is FYNNEI. The CDR3 runs to 15 residues. In nucleotides, the CDR3 is TGTGCCAGCAGTGAGACCAATATAGACCAAGAGACCCAGTACTTC. It yields the protein CASSETNIDQETQYF.

V gene TRBV14 combines with J gene TRBJ2-5; D could derive from TRBD1 or TRBD2 (5 bases each). This CDR3 contains 16 residues. Germline CDR1 is SGHDN and CDR2 is FVKESK. The V end lost 2 bases, the J end lost 5 bases, and 18 bases lay between the germline ends. The CDR3 reads CASSQPMRDPRETQYF. CDR3 sequence (DNA): TGTGCCAGCAGCCAACCCATGAGGGACCCTCGGGAGACCCAGTACTTC.

This clone was observed a handful of times. A much larger clone is a single base away; this may be a read error. J is TRBJ2-2 and V is TRBV6-4; 8 nucleotides match TRBD2. CDR1 and CDR2 (germline): MRHNA, SNTAGT. This CDR3 comprises 14 residues. CDR3 region: CASSLGLASGGLFF. The CDR3 bases are TGTGCCAGCAGTCTCGGACTAGCCTCCGGGGGGCTGTTTTTT.

A few counts support this clone. A far more abundant clone sits one base away, making this likely a read error. The rearrangement joins TRBV4-2 to TRBJ2-7; D is unresolved. The CDR3 has 15 amino acids. The germline gives CDR1 LGHNA, CDR2 YNFKEQ. V was clipped by 0 bases and J by 5 bases, with 14 bases between them. DNA of the CDR3: TGTGCCAGCAGCCAAGAAGGAGATGTATCCCACGAGCAGTACTTC. Encoded protein: CASSQEGDVSHEQYF.